This entry features one T cell receptor (beta chain) sequence. Its antigen is not identified. This entry belongs to a study of blood T cells in healthy people across ages. General study findings and limits: Age advanced and TCR beta diversity per million T cells fell, roughly linearly.

The study isolated at least 6 million PBMCs from each sample. Sample-barcoded 5' priming and a J-beta primer mix drove a second PCR of about 7 to 12 cycles. One entry per CDR3 protein results from TCRdb running MiXCR on the 5' RACE reads. The sample yields fewer than 2 million distinct CDR3 sequences, 39% seen once. The receptor was derived from a human donor in good health. The material sequenced was blood.

The CDR3 protein is CASTKGQASMNTEAFF. Written as DNA, the CDR3 is TGTGCCAGCACCAAGGGGCAGGCCAGTATGAACACTGAAGCTTTCTTT. V is TRBV6-5 and J is TRBJ1-1; maybe TRBD1 (5 bases). V was cut by 7 bases and J by 0 bases, with 18 bases left in between. Germline values: CDR1 MNHEY, CDR2 SVGAGI. This CDR3 has 16 residues.